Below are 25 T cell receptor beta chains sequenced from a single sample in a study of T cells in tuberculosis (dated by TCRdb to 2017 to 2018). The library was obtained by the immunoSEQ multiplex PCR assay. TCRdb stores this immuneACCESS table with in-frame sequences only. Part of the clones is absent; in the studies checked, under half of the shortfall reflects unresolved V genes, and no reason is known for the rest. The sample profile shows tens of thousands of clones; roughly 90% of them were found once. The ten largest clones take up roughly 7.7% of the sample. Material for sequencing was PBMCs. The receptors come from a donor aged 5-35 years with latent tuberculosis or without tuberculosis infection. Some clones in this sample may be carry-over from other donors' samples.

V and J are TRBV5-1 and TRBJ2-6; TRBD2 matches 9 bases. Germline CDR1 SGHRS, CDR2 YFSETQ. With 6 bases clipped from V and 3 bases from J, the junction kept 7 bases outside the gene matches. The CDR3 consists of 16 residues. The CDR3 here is CASTSGLAYGANVLTF. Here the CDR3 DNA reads TGCGCCAGCACCTCGGGACTAGCATATGGGGCCAACGTCCTGACTTTC.

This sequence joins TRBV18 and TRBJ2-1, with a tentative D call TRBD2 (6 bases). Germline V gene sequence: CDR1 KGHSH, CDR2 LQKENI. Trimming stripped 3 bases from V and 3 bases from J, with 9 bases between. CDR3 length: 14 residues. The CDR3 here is CASSPSAGYNEQFF. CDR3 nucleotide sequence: TGTGCCAGCTCACCCTCAGCGGGCTACAATGAGCAGTTCTTC.

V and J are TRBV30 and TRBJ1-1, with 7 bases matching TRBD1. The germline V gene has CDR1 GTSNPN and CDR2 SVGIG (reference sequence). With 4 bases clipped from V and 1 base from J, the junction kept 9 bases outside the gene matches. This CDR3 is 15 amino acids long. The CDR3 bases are TGTGCCTGGAAAGCGGACAGGCTGACGAACACTGAAGCTTTCTTT. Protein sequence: CAWKADRLTNTEAFF.

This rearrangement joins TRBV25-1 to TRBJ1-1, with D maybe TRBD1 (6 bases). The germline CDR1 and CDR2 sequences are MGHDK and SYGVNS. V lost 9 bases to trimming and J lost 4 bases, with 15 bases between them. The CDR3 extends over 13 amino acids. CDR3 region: CASTGLLGTEAFF. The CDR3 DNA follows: TGTGCCAGTACAGGGTTATTGGGCACTGAAGCTTTCTTT.

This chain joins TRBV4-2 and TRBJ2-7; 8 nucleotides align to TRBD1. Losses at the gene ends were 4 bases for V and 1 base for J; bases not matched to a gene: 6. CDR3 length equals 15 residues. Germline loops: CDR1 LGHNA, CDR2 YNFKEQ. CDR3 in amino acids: CASSPGGLLSYEQYF. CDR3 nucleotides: TGTGCCAGCAGCCCAGGGGGCTTACTGTCCTACGAGCAGTACTTC.

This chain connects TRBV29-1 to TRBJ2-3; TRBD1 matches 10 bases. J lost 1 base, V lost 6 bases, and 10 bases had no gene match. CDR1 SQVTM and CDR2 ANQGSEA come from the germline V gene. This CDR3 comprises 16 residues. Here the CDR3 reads CSVMGSGTGGTDTQYF. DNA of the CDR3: TGCAGCGTGATGGGGTCCGGGACAGGGGGCACAGATACGCAGTATTTT.

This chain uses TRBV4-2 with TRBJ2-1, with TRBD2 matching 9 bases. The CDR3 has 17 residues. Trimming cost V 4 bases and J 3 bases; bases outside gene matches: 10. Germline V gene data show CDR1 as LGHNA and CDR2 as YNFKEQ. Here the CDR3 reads CASSPRGLSGSYNEQFF. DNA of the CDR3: TGTGCCAGCAGCCCCCGAGGACTTAGCGGGAGCTACAATGAGCAGTTCTTC.

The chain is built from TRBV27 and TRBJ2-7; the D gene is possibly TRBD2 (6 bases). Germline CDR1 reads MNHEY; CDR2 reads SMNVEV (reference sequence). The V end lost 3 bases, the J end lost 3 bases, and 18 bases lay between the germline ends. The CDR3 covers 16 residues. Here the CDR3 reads CASSLGGVATLYEQYF. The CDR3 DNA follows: TGTGCCAGCAGTTTGGGGGGAGTAGCGACCCTCTACGAGCAGTACTTC.

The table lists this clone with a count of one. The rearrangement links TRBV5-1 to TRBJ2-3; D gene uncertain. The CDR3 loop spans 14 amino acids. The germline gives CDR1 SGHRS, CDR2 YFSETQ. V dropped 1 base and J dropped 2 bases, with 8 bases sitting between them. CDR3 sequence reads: CASSLPGITDTQYF. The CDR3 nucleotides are TGCGCCAGCAGCTTGCCGGGTATCACAGATACGCAGTATTTT.

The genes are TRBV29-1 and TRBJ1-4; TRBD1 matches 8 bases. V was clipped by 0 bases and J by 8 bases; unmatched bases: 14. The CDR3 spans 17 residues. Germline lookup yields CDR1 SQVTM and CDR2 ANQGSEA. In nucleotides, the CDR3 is TGCAGCGTTGAAGAGCCGCGCGTAGACAGGGGAAGGGAAAAACTGTTTTTT. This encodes CSVEEPRVDRGREKLFF.

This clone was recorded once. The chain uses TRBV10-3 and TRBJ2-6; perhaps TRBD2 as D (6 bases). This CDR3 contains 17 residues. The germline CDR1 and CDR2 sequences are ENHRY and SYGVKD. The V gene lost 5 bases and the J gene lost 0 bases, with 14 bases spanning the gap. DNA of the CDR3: TGTGCCATCAGTCTAGGCGGGATTAGCTCTGGGGCCAACGTCCTGACTTTC. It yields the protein CAISLGGISSGANVLTF.

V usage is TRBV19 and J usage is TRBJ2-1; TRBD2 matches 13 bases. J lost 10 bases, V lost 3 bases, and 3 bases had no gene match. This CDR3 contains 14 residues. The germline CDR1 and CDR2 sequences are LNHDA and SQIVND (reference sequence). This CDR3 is CASSILLAGGEQFF. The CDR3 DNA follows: TGTGCCAGTAGTATTCTACTAGCGGGAGGGGAGCAGTTCTTC.

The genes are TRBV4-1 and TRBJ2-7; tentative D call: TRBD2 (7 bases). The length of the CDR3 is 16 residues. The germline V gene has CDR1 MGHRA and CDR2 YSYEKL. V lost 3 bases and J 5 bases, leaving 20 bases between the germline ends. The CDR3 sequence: CASSQGAPGGYNEQYF. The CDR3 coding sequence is TGCGCCAGCAGCCAGGGGGCTCCCGGGGGGTACAACGAGCAGTACTTC.

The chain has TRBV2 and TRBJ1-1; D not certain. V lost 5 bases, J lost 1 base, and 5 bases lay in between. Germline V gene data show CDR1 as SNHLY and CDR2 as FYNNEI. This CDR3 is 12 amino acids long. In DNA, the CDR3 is TGTGCCAGCAGTCGACAGAACACTGAAGCTTTCTTT. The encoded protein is CASSRQNTEAFF. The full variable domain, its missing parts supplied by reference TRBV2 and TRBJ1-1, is EPEVTQTPSHQVTQMGQEVILRCVPISNHLYFYWYRQILGQKVEFLVSFYNNEISEKSEIFDDQFSVERPDGSNFTLKIRSTKLEDSAMYFCASSRQNTEAFFGQGTRLTVV.

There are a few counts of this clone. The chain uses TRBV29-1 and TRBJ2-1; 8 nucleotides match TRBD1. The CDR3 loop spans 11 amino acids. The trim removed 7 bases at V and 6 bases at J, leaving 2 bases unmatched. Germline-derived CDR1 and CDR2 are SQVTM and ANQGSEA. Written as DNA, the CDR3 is TGCAGCGCAGACAGGGGCAATGAGCAGTTCTTC. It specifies CSADRGNEQFF.

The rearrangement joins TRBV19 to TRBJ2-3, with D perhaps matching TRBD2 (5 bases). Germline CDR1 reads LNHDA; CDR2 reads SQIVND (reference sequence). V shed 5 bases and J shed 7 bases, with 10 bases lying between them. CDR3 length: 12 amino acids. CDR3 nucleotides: TGTGCCAGTAGTGCACCGGGGAATACGCAGTATTTT. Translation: CASSAPGNTQYF.

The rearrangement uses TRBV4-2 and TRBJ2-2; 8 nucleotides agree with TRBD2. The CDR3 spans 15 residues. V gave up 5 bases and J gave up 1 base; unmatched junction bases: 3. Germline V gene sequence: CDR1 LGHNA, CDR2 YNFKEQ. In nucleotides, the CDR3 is TGTGCCAGCAGCAAAACTAGCGGGAACACCGGGGAGCTGTTTTTT. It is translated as CASSKTSGNTGELFF.

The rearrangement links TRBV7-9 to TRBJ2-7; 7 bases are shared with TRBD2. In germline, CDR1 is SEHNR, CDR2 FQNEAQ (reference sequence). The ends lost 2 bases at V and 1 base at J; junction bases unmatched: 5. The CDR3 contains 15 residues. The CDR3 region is CASSLPERGSYEQYF. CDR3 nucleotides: TGTGCCAGCAGCTTACCCGAGCGGGGTTCCTACGAGCAGTACTTC.

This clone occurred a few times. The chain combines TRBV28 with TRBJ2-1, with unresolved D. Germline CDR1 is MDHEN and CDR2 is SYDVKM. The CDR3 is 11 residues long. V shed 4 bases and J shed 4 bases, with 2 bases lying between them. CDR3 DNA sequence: TGTGCCAGCAGTTCATACAATGAGCAGTTCTTC. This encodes CASSSYNEQFF.

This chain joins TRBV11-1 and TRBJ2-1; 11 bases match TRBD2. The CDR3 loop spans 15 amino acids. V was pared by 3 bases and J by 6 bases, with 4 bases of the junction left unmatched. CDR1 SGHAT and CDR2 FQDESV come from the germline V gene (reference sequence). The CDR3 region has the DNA TGTGCCAGCAGCTTTACTAGCGGGGGTAGCAATGAGCAGTTCTTC. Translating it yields CASSFTSGGSNEQFF.

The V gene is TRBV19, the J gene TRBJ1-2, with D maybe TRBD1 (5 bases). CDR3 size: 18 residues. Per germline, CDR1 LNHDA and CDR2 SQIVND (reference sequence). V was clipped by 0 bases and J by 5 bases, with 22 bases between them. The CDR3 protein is CASSIEGMVGQGDYGYTF. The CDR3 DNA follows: TGTGCCAGTAGTATAGAGGGTATGGTTGGGCAGGGCGATTATGGCTACACCTTC. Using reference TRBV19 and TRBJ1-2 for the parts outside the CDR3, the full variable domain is DGGITQSPKYLFRKEGQNVTLSCEQNLNHDAMYWYRQDPGQGLRLIYYSQIVNDFQKGDIAEGYSVSREKKESFPLTVTSAQKNPTAFYLCASSIEGMVGQGDYGYTFGSGTRLTVV.

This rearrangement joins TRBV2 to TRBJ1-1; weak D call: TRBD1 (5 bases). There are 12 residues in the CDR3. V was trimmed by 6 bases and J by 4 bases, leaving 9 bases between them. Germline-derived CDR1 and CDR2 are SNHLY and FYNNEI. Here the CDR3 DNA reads TGTGCCAGCAGAGGGCAGGGCACTGAAGCTTTCTTT. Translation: CASRGQGTEAFF.

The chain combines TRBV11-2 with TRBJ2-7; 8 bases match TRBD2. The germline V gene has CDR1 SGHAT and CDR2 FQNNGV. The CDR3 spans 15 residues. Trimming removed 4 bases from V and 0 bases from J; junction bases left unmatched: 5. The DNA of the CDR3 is TGTGCCAGCAGCTCTTCTAGCGGGCCCTCCTACGAGCAGTACTTC. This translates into CASSSSSGPSYEQYF.

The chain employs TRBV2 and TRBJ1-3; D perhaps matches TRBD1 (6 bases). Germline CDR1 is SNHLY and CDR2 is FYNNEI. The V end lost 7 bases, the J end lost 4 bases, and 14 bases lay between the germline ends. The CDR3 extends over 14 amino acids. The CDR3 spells CASTKDREGNTIYF. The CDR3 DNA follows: TGTGCCAGCACCAAGGACAGAGAAGGAAACACCATATATTTT.

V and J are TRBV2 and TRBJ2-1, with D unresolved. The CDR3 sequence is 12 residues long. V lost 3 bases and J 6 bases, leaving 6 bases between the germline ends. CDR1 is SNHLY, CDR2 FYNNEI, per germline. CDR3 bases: TGTGCCAGCAGTGATGGGCCCAATGAGCAGTTCTTC. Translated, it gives CASSDGPNEQFF.